The clone carrying this T cell receptor (beta chain) was seen once. Produced via immunoSEQ multiplex PCR; TCRdb's table is partial and in-frame only. The table records approximately 200,000 clones, just over 90% of them present only once. Trimming removed 3 bases at V and 6 bases at J, with 19 bases between. The CDR3 is 15 amino acids. Germline values: CDR1 SGHNT, CDR2 YYREEE (reference sequence). The record originates from a study of T cell responses to AZD1222 COVID-19 vaccine. This clonotype was sampled from an adult who received the AZD1222 COVID-19 vaccine. This sequence joins TRBV5-4 and TRBJ2-7; D possibly uses TRBD1 or TRBD2 (5 bases each). The sample was peripheral blood, taken 28 days after the second AZD1222 dose. The CDR3, as DNA: TGTGCCAGCAGCTCCCCTACAGGCGCCGAGGGCGAGCAGTACTTC. It codes for CASSSPTGAEGEQYF.